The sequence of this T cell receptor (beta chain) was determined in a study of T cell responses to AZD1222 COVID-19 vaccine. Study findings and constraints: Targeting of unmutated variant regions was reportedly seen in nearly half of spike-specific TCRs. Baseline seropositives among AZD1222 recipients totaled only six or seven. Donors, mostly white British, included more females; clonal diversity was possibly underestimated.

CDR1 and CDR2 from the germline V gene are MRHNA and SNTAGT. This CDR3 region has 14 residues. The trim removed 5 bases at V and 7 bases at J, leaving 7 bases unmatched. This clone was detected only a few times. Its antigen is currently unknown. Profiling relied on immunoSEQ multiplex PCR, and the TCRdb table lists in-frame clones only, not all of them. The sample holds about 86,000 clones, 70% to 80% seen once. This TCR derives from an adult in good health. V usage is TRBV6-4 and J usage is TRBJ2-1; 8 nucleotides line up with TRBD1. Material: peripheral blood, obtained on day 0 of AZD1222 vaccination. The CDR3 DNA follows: TGTGCCAGCAGTCTTTCATACAGGGGGAATGAGCAGTTCTTC. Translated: CASSLSYRGNEQFF.